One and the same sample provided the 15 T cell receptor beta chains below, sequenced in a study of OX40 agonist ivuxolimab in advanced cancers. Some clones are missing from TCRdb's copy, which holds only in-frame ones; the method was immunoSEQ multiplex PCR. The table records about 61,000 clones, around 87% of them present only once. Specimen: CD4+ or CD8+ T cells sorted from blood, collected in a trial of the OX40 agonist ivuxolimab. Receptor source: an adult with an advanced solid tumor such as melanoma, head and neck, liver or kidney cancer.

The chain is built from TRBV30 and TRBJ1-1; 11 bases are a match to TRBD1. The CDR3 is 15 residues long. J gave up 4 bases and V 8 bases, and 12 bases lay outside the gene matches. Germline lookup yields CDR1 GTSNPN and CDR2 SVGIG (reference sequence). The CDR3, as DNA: TGTGCCCGAATTGCGGACAGGGGGCGGGCCACTGAAGCTTTCTTT. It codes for CARIADRGRATEAFF.

The CDR3 DNA reads TGTGCCAGCAGTGATTCAGGGAGGGGTAATGAGCAGTTCTTC. Translation gives CASSDSGRGNEQFF. This chain connects TRBV6-1 to TRBJ2-1; TRBD2 aligns across 7 bases. The CDR3 extends over 14 amino acids. CDR1 MNHNS and CDR2 SASEGT come from the germline V gene. V shed 3 bases and J 7 bases; nucleotides not matched to a gene: 6.

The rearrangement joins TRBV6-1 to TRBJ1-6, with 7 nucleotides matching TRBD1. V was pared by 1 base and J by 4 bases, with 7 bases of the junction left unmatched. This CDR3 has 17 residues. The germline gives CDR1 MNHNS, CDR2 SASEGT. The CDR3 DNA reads TGTGCCAGCAGTGAAGAACACAGGGGAGTTTATAATTCACCCCTCCACTTT. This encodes CASSEEHRGVYNSPLHF.

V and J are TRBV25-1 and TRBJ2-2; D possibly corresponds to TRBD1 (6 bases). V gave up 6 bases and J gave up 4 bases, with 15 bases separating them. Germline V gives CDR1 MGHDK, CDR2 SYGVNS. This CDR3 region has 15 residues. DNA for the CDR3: TGTGCCAGCAGGGCCAGGGGAACGGTCACCGGGGAGCTGTTTTTT. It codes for CASRARGTVTGELFF.

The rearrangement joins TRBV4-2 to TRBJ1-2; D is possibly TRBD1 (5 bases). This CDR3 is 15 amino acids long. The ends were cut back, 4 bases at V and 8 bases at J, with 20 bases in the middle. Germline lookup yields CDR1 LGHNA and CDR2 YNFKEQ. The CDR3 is CASSLTYGAPRGYTF. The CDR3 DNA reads TGTGCCAGCAGCCTCACATACGGGGCACCCCGGGGCTACACCTTC.

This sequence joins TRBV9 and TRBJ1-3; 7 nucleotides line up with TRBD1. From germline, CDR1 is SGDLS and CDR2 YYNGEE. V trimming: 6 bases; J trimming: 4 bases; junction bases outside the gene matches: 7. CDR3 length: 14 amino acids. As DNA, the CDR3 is TGTGCCAGCACCCGACAGGGTTCGGGAAACACCATATATTTT. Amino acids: CASTRQGSGNTIYF. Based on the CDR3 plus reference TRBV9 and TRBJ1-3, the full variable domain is DSGVTQTPKHLITATGQRVTLRCSPRSGDLSVYWYQQSLDQGLQFLIQYYNGEERAKGNILERFSAQQFPDLHSELNLSSLELGDSALYFCASTRQGSGNTIYFGEGSWLTVV.

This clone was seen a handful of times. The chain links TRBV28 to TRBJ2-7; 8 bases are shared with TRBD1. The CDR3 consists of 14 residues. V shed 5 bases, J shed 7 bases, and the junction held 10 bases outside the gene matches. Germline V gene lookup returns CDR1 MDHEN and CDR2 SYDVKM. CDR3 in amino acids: CASSTGTGFREQYF. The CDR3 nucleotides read TGTGCCAGCAGTACCGGGACAGGCTTTAGGGAGCAGTACTTC.

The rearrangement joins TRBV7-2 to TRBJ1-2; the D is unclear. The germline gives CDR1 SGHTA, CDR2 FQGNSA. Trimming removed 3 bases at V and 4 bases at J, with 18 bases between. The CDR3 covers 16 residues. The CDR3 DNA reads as TGTGCCAGCAGCTTGCCTCAACGCCTTGCCCTCTATGGCTACACCTTC. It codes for CASSLPQRLALYGYTF.

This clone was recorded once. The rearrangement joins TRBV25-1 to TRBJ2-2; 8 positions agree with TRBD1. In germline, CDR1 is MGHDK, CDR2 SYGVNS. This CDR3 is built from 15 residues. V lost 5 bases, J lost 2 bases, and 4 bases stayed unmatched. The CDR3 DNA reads TGTGCCAGCAGTACCGGGACAGGTAACACCGGGGAGCTGTTTTTT. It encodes CASSTGTGNTGELFF.

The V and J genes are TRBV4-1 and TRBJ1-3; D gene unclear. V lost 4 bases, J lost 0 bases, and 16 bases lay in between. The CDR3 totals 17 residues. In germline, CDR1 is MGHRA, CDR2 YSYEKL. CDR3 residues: CASSPRDPTISGNTIYF. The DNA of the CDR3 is TGCGCCAGCAGCCCCCGGGATCCGACTATCTCTGGAAACACCATATATTTT.

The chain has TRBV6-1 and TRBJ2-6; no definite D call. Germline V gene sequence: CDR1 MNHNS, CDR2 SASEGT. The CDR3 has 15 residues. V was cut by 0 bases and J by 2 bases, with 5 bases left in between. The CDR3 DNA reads TGTGCCAGCAGTGAAGCGTCAACTGGGGCCAACGTCCTGACTTTC. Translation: CASSEASTGANVLTF.

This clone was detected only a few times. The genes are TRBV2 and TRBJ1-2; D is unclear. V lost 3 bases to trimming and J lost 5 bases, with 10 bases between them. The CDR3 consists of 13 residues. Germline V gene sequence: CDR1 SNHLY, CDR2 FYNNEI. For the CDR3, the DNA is TGTGCCAGCAGTGAGGAGGGAAATTATGGCTACACCTTC. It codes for CASSEEGNYGYTF.

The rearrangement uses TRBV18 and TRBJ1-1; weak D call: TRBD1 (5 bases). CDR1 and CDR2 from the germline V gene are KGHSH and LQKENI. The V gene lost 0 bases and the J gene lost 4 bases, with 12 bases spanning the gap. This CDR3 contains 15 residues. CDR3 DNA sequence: TGTGCCAGCTCACCACCGTCGGCAAGGGGCACTGAAGCTTTCTTT. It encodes CASSPPSARGTEAFF.

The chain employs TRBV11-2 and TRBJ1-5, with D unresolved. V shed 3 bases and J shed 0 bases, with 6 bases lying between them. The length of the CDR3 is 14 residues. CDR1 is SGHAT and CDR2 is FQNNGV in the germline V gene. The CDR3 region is CASSFTDSNQPQHF. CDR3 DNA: TGTGCCAGCAGCTTCACAGATAGCAATCAGCCCCAGCATTTT.

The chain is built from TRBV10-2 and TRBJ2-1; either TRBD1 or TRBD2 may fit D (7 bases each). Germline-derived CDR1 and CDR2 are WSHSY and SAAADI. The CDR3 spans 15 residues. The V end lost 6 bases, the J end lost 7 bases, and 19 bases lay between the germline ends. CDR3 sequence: CASRVTGRVSNEQFF. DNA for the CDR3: TGCGCCAGCAGGGTGACAGGGAGGGTCTCTAATGAGCAGTTCTTC.